A single sample gave rise to the 29 T cell receptor beta chains below, sequenced in a study of cytomegalovirus exposure and HLA in healthy donors. PCR amplification relied on 60 Vbeta primers (plus 13 Jbeta primers). Assay used: immunoSEQ multiplex PCR; TCRdb lists only in-frame clones, some missing. This sample has 130,000 to 150,000 clones, with less than 85% found just once. Sequencing input: PBMCs. The receptors stem from a man between 18 and 35 years old in good health and CMV-seropositive.

The chain recombines TRBV4-1 with TRBJ2-1; 9 bases map to TRBD2. This CDR3 contains 17 residues. V trimming: 2 bases; J trimming: 5 bases; junction bases outside the gene matches: 10. Germline CDR1 reads MGHRA; CDR2 reads YSYEKL. The CDR3 region has the DNA TGCGCCAGCAGCCAACCCAGGCGCGGGGGGGCCCACAATGAGCAGTTCTTC. Protein sequence: CASSQPRRGGAHNEQFF.

V gene TRBV7-6 combines with J gene TRBJ2-5; 7 bases align to TRBD1. The CDR3 spans 14 residues. Germline trimming cut 5 bases from V and 6 bases from J; bases unmatched to any gene: 9. Germline CDR1 is SGHVS and CDR2 is FNYEAQ. The CDR3 protein is CASSPDRVRKTQYF. DNA of the CDR3: TGTGCCAGCAGCCCAGACAGGGTGAGAAAGACCCAGTACTTC. Filled out from reference TRBV7-6 and TRBJ2-5, the complete variable domain reads GAGVSQSPRYKVTKRGQDVALRCDPISGHVSLYWYRQALGQGPEFLTYFNYEAQQDKSGLPNDRFSAERPEGSISTLTIQRTEQRDSAMYRCASSPDRVRKTQYFGPGTRLLVL.

This rearrangement joins TRBV7-6 to TRBJ2-2; possible D gene TRBD2, 6 bases. This CDR3 contains 12 residues. V was trimmed by 9 bases and J by 3 bases, leaving 8 bases between them. CDR1 SGHVS and CDR2 FNYEAQ come from the germline V gene. The DNA of the CDR3 is TGTGCCAGGAGGGAGGACACCGGGGAGCTGTTTTTT. It translates to CARREDTGELFF. The full variable domain, completed using reference TRBV7-6 and TRBJ2-2, is GAGVSQSPRYKVTKRGQDVALRCDPISGHVSLYWYRQALGQGPEFLTYFNYEAQQDKSGLPNDRFSAERPEGSISTLTIQRTEQRDSAMYRCARREDTGELFFGEGSRLTVL.

The CDR3 DNA sequence: TGTGCCAGCAGCCCCGGGGGGTCTCCTGGAAACACCATATATTTT. This sequence encodes CASSPGGSPGNTIYF. The J gene is TRBJ1-3, the V gene TRBV9; D possibly corresponds to TRBD1 (5 bases). Germline CDR1 and CDR2: SGDLS and YYNGEE. Trimming removed 4 bases from V and 2 bases from J, with 13 bases in between. The CDR3 spans 15 residues.

This chain connects TRBV7-9 to TRBJ1-3, with D possibly TRBD1 on 6 matching bases. Germline V gives CDR1 SEHNR, CDR2 FQNEAQ (reference sequence). Trimming removed 3 bases from V and 9 bases from J, with 6 bases in between. The CDR3 contains 11 residues. The DNA of the CDR3 is TGTGCCAGCAGCTTCAGGGGCACCATATATTTT. This gives the protein CASSFRGTIYF.

This rearrangement joins TRBV5-6 to TRBJ2-7; no clear D. With 1 base removed from V and 2 bases from J, the gap between germline ends came to 10 bases. The germline V gene has CDR1 SGHDT and CDR2 YYEEEE. The length of the CDR3 is 14 residues. The CDR3 region is CASSLMQATYEQYF. In nucleotides, the CDR3 is TGTGCCAGCAGCTTGATGCAGGCCACCTACGAGCAGTACTTC.

The chain joins TRBV27 to TRBJ1-2; the match to TRBD1 covers 7 bases. Germline trimming cut 5 bases from V and 4 bases from J; bases unmatched to any gene: 13. CDR1 is MNHEY and CDR2 is SMNVEV in the germline V gene (reference sequence). This CDR3 is 16 amino acids long. The DNA of the CDR3 is TGTGCCAGCAGTCCGGGACAGCAATTTGGGGGCTATGGCTACACCTTC. This codes for CASSPGQQFGGYGYTF.

The V gene is TRBV5-4, the J gene TRBJ2-1; D call uncertain. The CDR3 sequence is 13 residues long. The V end lost 4 bases, the J end lost 6 bases, and 11 bases lay between the germline ends. Germline-derived CDR1 and CDR2 are SGHNT and YYREEE (reference sequence). The CDR3 coding sequence is TGTGCCAGCAGCCCTAGATACCGCAATGAGCAGTTCTTC. Protein: CASSPRYRNEQFF.

The chain carries TRBV6-6 and TRBJ2-7, with a tentative D call TRBD2 (5 bases). The germline gives CDR1 MNHNY, CDR2 SVGAGI (reference sequence). The ends were cut back, 6 bases at V and 3 bases at J, with 18 bases in the middle. The CDR3 is 15 residues long. DNA of the CDR3: TGTGCCAGCAGGTACGGCCGGGAACTCGGCTACGAGCAGTACTTC. This codes for CASRYGRELGYEQYF.

This clone was recorded a few times. V gene TRBV14 combines with J gene TRBJ1-1, with a weak D call TRBD1 (6 bases). V lost 3 bases to trimming and J lost 6 bases, with 11 bases between them. CDR1 is SGHDN and CDR2 is FVKESK in the germline V gene. This CDR3 contains 13 residues. CDR3 sequence: CASSHAQGSEAFF. The CDR3 nucleotides are TGTGCCAGCAGCCACGCACAGGGTTCTGAAGCTTTCTTT.

This chain uses TRBV27 with TRBJ2-3; tentative D call: TRBD2 (5 bases). Germline V gene lookup returns CDR1 MNHEY and CDR2 SMNVEV (reference sequence). CDR3 length equals 15 residues. The V and J ends lost 3 bases and 2 bases respectively, with 12 bases between them. CDR3 nucleotide sequence: TGTGCCAGCAGTTTCCTAGACTACTACACAGATACGCAGTATTTT. It is translated as CASSFLDYYTDTQYF.

The rearrangement uses TRBV28 and TRBJ1-2, with 8 nucleotides matching TRBD1. With V trimmed by 9 bases and J by 0 bases, 3 bases remained unmatched. The CDR3 extends over 13 amino acids. Looked up from germline, CDR1 is MDHEN and CDR2 is SYDVKM. The CDR3 bases are TGTGCCAGTAGACAGGGGACTAACTATGGCTACACCTTC. This translates into CASRQGTNYGYTF.

V is TRBV5-1 and J is TRBJ2-1, with 11 bases lining up with TRBD2. The CDR3 contains 16 residues. The junction had 5 bases not matched to a gene; V was cut back by 1 base and J by 5 bases. Germline V gene data show CDR1 as SGHRS and CDR2 as YFSETQ. CDR3 nucleotide sequence: TGCGCCAGCAGCTTGTTCCTAGCGGGGGGTCACAATGAGCAGTTCTTC. It translates to CASSLFLAGGHNEQFF.

This rearrangement joins TRBV27 to TRBJ2-1; D is perhaps TRBD2 (6 bases). The CDR3 consists of 18 residues. Germline assignment: CDR1 MNHEY and CDR2 SMNVEV (reference sequence). Between the trimmed V and J ends, which lost 1 base and 5 bases, there was a span of 21 bases. In DNA form, the CDR3 reads TGTGCCAGCAGTTTATGGCCACGGGGTAGCGGAAAAAACAATGAGCAGTTCTTC. Translation: CASSLWPRGSGKNNEQFF.

Turning to this clone: Other DNA sequences in this specimen translate into the identical CDR3. V usage is TRBV19 and J usage is TRBJ2-3; 11 bases match TRBD1. Germline-derived CDR1 and CDR2 are LNHDA and SQIVND (reference sequence). The CDR3 runs 14 residues. The trim removed 7 bases at V and 4 bases at J, leaving 4 bases unmatched. This chain's CDR3 is CASTRDRGADTQYF. CDR3 sequence (DNA): TGTGCCAGTACCCGGGACAGGGGGGCAGATACGCAGTATTTT.

This chain joins TRBV6-1 and TRBJ1-6; no definite D call. The germline V gene encodes CDR1 MNHNS and CDR2 SASEGT. Trimming left V 4 bases short and J 10 bases short, with 8 bases between. CDR3 length: 12 residues. The CDR3 sequence: CASSGRVSPLHF. Written as DNA, the CDR3 is TGTGCCAGCAGTGGGAGAGTGTCACCCCTCCACTTT.

This clone was detected a few times. This sequence joins TRBV20-1 and TRBJ1-1; D call uncertain. The V end was cut by 8 bases, the J end by 3 bases, with 7 bases between. Germline CDR1 is DFQATT and CDR2 is SNEGSKA (reference sequence). CDR3 length equals 10 residues. The CDR3 spells CSQYYTEAFF. CDR3 sequence (DNA): TGCAGTCAGTATTACACTGAAGCTTTCTTT.

The chain recombines TRBV6-5 with TRBJ2-5, with TRBD2 identical over 7 bases. Looked up from germline, CDR1 is MNHEY and CDR2 is SVGAGI. The CDR3 consists of 13 residues. J lost 5 bases, V lost 2 bases, and 2 bases had no gene match. The CDR3 spells CASSYSGAETQYF. CDR3 bases: TGTGCCAGCAGTTACAGCGGGGCGGAGACCCAGTACTTC.

CDR3 nucleotide sequence: TGTGCCAGCAACGCTCCGGGACAGCCCATTTACGAGCAGTACTTC. This translates into CASNAPGQPIYEQYF. The V gene is TRBV5-4, the J gene TRBJ2-7; 7 bases line up with TRBD1. With 6 bases clipped from V and 4 bases from J, the junction kept 13 bases outside the gene matches. The germline V gene has CDR1 SGHNT and CDR2 YYREEE (reference sequence). The CDR3 has 15 residues.

The chain recombines TRBV19 with TRBJ2-7, with TRBD1 matching 12 bases. The CDR3 contains 17 residues. Germline CDR1 reads LNHDA; CDR2 reads SQIVND (reference sequence). The junction had 9 bases not matched to a gene; V was cut back by 4 bases and J by 2 bases. The CDR3 nucleotides read TGTGCCAGTAGTAGAGGGACAGGGGGCACCCTCCCCTACGAGCAGTACTTC. Amino acids: CASSRGTGGTLPYEQYF.

The chain has TRBV28 and TRBJ1-4, with D perhaps matching TRBD1 (6 bases). Germline V gene lookup returns CDR1 MDHEN and CDR2 SYDVKM. The V end lost 6 bases, the J end lost 9 bases, and 11 bases lay between the germline ends. The CDR3 is 12 residues long. DNA of the CDR3: TGTGCCAGCAGACTTCGGGACAAAAAACTGTTTTTT. Its protein is CASRLRDKKLFF.

This clone was found once. The chain has TRBV10-2 and TRBJ1-4, with 7 bases aligning to TRBD1. The CDR3 sequence is 14 residues long. Germline-derived CDR1 and CDR2 are WSHSY and SAAADI. V lost 11 bases and J lost 7; bases outside the gene matches: 13. CDR3 in DNA: TGCGCCGTTAATGAGGGGGCGCTGGGTGAAAAACTGTTTTTT. Its protein product is CAVNEGALGEKLFF.

The V call is TRBV28, the J call TRBJ1-4; a possible D gene is TRBD1 (6 bases). The CDR3 has 14 residues. V lost 2 bases and J lost 2, with 6 bases in between. The germline V gene has CDR1 MDHEN and CDR2 SYDVKM. CDR3 DNA: TGTGCCAGCAGTTTAACAGGGACTAATGAAAAACTGTTTTTT. Protein: CASSLTGTNEKLFF.

The V call is TRBV4-2, the J call TRBJ1-2; 8 nucleotides align to TRBD1. The CDR3 is made up of 19 amino acids. J lost 2 bases, V lost 0 bases, and 14 bases had no gene match. CDR1 and CDR2 from the germline V gene are LGHNA and YNFKEQ. This CDR3 is CASSQEYPAGQGANYGYTF. DNA for the CDR3: TGTGCCAGCAGCCAAGAATACCCAGCCGGACAGGGAGCGAACTATGGCTACACCTTC.

The chain joins TRBV9 to TRBJ2-1; 8 positions match TRBD2. Germline values: CDR1 SGDLS, CDR2 YYNGEE. The CDR3 is 13 residues long. J gave up 8 bases and V 0 bases, and 1 base lay outside the gene matches. For the CDR3, the DNA is TGTGCCAGCAGCGTAGACGGGGGGGATGAGCAGTTCTTC. It encodes CASSVDGGDEQFF.

The chain recombines TRBV4-1 with TRBJ1-5; 9 nucleotides align to TRBD1. This CDR3 is 19 amino acids long. With V trimmed by 0 bases and J by 6 bases, 15 bases remained unmatched. Per germline, CDR1 MGHRA and CDR2 YSYEKL. The CDR3 coding sequence is TGCGCCAGCAGCCAAGATCGCCCTGTGCAGACAGGGGGTATTCAGCCCCAGCATTTT. Protein: CASSQDRPVQTGGIQPQHF.

This clone was detected once. V gene TRBV4-2 combines with J gene TRBJ2-2; 9 nucleotides match TRBD1. V dropped 4 bases and J dropped 6; count of bases not matched to a gene: 9. Germline CDR1 and CDR2: LGHNA and YNFKEQ. This CDR3 spans 16 amino acids. The CDR3 region is CASSPTPGTGSGELFF. CDR3 DNA sequence: TGTGCCAGCAGCCCTACCCCCGGGACAGGGTCCGGGGAGCTGTTTTTT.

The V gene is TRBV10-1, the J gene TRBJ2-1, with 8 bases that match TRBD2. CDR3 size: 16 residues. The ends lost 3 bases at V and 5 bases at J; junction bases unmatched: 9. Germline V gene data show CDR1 as WNHNN and CDR2 as SYGVQD (reference sequence). CDR3 DNA: TGCGCCAGCAGTGAAGGGGTGGCGGGGGGCCACAATGAGCAGTTCTTC. This codes for CASSEGVAGGHNEQFF.

The J gene is TRBJ1-4, the V gene TRBV7-2; TRBD1 is a possible D gene (6 bases). V was trimmed by 6 bases and J by 10 bases, leaving 15 bases between them. Germline V gives CDR1 SGHTA, CDR2 FQGNSA. The CDR3 length is 13 residues. The CDR3 protein is CASRIDRSGKLFF. CDR3 coding DNA: TGTGCCAGCAGAATCGACAGGTCCGGAAAACTGTTTTTT.